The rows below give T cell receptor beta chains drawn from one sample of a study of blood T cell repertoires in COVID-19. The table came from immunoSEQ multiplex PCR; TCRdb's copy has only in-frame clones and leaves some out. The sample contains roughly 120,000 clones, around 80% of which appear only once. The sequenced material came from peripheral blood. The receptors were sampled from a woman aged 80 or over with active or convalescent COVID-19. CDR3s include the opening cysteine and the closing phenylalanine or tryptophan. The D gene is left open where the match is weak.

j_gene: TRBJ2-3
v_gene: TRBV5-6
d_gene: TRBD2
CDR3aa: CASSLRLAGSADTQYF

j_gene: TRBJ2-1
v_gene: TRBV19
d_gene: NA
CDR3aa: CASSITQDFYNEQFF

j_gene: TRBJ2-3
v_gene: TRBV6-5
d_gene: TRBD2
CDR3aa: CAGRREGPTDTQYF

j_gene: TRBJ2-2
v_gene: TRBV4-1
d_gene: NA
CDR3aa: CASSQGGGELFF

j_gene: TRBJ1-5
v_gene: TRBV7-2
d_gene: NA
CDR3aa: CASSPQFSNQPQHF

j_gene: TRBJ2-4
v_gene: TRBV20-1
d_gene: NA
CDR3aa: CSASGSHGMGGGNIQYF

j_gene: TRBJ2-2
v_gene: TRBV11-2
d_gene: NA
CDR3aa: CASRPPGLGTGELFF

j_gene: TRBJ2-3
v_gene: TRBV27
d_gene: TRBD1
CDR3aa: CASSLGTGTDTQYF

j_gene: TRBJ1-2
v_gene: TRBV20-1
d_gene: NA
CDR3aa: CSASRDNTNYGYTF

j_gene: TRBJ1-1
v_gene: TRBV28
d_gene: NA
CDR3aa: CASSRRDTEAFF

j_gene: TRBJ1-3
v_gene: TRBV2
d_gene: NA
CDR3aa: CASTAGRGGNTIYF

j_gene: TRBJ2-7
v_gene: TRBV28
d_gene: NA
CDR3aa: CASSSPESGSSYEQYF

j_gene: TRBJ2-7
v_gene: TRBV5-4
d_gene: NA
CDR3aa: CASSVAGLKYF

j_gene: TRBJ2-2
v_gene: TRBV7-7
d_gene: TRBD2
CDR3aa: CASSLVSGKAGELFF

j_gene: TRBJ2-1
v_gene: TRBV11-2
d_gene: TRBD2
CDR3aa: CASSFSSSSGWVLYNEQFF

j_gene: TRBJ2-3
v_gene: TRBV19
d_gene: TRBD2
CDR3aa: CASISSGTHSTDTQYF

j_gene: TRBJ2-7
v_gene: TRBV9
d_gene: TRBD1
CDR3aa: CASSMWTGGEQYF

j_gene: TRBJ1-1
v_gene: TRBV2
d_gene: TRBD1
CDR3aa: CASSVSGAGGKAFF

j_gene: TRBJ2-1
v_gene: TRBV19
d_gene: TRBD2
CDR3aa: CASSIYSGSKYNEQFF

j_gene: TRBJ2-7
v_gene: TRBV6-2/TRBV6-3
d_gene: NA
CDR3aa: CASSLRVASWSSYEQYF

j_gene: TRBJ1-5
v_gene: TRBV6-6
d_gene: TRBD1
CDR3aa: CASSRDRGNQPQHF

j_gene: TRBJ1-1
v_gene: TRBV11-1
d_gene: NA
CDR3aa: CASSLVAGVGTEAFF

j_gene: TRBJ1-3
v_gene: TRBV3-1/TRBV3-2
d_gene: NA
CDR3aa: CASSQTDGVGNTIYF

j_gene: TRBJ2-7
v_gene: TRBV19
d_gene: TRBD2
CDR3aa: CASSMGSSGKYEQYF

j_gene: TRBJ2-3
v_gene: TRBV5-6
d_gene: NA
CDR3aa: CASSPPLAVSTDTQYF

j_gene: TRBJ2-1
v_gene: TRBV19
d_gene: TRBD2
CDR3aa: CASSIEGGRFYNEQFF

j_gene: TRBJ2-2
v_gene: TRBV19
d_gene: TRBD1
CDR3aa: CASSWGTGGTGELFF

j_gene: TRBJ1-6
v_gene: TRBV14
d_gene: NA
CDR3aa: CASSRDYTGSSPLHF

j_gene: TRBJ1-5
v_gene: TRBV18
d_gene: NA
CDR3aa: CASSPFQSNQPQHF

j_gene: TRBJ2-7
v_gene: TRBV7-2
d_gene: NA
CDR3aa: CASSLAASRYEQYF

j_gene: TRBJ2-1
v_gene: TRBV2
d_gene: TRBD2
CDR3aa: CASRTSGNPYNEQFF

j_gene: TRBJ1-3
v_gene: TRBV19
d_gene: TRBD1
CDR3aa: CASSLDRGPETGNTIYF

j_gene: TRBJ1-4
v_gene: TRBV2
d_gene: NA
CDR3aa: CASRGGSNEKLFF

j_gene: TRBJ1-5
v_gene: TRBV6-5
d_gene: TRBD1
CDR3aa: CASSYGQGGQPQHF

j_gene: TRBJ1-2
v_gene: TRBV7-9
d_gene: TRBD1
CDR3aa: CAGRTGGDYGYTF

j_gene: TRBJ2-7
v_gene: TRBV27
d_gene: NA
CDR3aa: CASSLGGPRRTSEQYF

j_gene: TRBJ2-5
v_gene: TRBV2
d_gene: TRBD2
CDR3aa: CASSDQLAGAETQYF

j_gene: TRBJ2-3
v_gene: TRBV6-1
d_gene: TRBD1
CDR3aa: CASSENRGTDTQYF

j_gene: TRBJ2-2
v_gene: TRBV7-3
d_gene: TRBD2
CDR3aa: CASSLGLAGATGELFF

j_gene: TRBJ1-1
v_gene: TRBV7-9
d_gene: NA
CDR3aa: CASSLGGAPRTEAFF

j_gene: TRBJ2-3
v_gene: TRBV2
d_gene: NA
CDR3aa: CASSESYTDTQYF

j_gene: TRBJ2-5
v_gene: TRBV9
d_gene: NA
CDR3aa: CASSVAFGGLETQYF

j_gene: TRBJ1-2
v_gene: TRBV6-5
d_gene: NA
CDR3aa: CASSSGGPRYGYTF

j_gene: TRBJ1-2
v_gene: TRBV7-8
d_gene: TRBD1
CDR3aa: CASSPGGQGGKYGYTF

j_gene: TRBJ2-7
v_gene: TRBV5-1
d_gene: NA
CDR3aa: CASSSLTGSSYEQYF

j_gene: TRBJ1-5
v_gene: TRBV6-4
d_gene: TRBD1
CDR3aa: CASSDTDRGPQPQHF

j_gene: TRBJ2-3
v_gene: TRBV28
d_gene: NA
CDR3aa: CASSLGREGTDTQYF

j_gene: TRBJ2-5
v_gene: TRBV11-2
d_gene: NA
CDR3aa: CASSLSGSRQETQYF

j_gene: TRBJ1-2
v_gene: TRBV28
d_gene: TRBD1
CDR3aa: CASSFSRGQMHPYGYTF

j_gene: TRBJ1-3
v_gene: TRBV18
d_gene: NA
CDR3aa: CASSGQGLFGNTIYF

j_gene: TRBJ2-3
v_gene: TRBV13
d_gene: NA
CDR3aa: CASSFAGPSTDTQYF

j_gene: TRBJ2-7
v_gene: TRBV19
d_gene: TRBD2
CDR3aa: CASRPVSGSTYEQYF

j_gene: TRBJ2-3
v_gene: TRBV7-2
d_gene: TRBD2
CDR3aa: CASSETSGEDTQYF

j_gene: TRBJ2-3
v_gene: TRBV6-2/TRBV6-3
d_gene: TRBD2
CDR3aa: CASSRGLAGVDTQYF

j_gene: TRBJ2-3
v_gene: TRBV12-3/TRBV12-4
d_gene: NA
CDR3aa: CASESGVVDTQYF

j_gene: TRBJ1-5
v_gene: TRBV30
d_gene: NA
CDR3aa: CAWSRLVSNQPQHF

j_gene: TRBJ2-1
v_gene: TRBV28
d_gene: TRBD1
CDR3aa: CASRQGESSYNEQFF

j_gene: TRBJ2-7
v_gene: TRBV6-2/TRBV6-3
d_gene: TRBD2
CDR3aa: CASSRLAGGKYEQYF

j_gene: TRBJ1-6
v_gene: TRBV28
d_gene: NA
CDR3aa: CASSLHVGGSPLHF